The 14 T cell receptor beta chains in this list originate from one sample, sequenced in a study of blood T cells in healthy people across ages. Alongside a J-beta primer mix, a sample-barcoded 5' primer served in a second PCR lasting about 7 to 12 cycles. TCRdb redid the calling of the 5' RACE reads with MiXCR, one entry per CDR3 protein. The table includes 540,000 or so distinct CDR3 sequences, around 24% detected once. The same data also went into a second study, on T cells of mothers and their children.

The sequenced sample was blood. The origin of the receptors is a boy aged 5-17 years in good health.

The chain carries TRBV6-1 and TRBJ2-5; D not certain. This CDR3 has 14 residues. The ends were cut back, 3 bases at V and 4 bases at J, with 12 bases in the middle. The germline CDR1 and CDR2 sequences are MNHNS and SASEGT. CDR3 amino acids: CASSDWSTTETQYF. DNA for the CDR3: TGTGCCAGCAGTGATTGGAGCACGACAGAGACCCAGTACTTC.

The sample holds a few counts of this clonotype. The J gene is TRBJ2-5, the V gene TRBV20-1, with D possibly being TRBD2 (6 bases). Germline V gene data show CDR1 as DFQATT and CDR2 as SNEGSKA (reference sequence). V was cut by 3 bases and J by 5 bases, with 19 bases left in between. The CDR3 is 15 residues long. CDR3 residues: CSASRDWERGETQYF. The CDR3, as DNA: TGCAGTGCTAGCCGGGACTGGGAGAGGGGTGAGACCCAGTACTTC.

The chain joins TRBV12-3 or TRBV12-4 to TRBJ2-3; D not resolved. V lost 1 base and J lost 8, with 13 bases in between. This CDR3 is built from 14 residues. CDR3 region: CASSLGANFLTQYF. The DNA for the CDR3 is TGTGCCAGCAGTTTAGGGGCTAACTTTCTTACGCAGTATTTT.

The chain couples TRBV7-9 to TRBJ2-5; 7 bases are shared with TRBD1. The CDR3 is 14 amino acids. CDR1 SEHNR and CDR2 FQNEAQ come from the germline V gene (reference sequence). The junction had 7 bases not matched to a gene; V was cut back by 5 bases and J by 4 bases. The CDR3 DNA reads TGTGCCAGCAGCGCTCCAGGGGGTAGAGAGACCCAGTACTTC. It is translated as CASSAPGGRETQYF.

This clonotype was counted between two and nine times. V gene TRBV7-2 combines with J gene TRBJ1-6, with TRBD1 as a possible D gene (5 bases). V lost 3 bases, J lost 7 bases, and 10 bases lay in between. The germline gives CDR1 SGHTA, CDR2 FQGNSA. The CDR3 has 14 amino acids. CDR3 residues: CASSFGGWNSPLHF. Here the CDR3 DNA reads TGTGCCAGCAGCTTCGGGGGATGGAATTCACCCCTCCACTTT.

V is TRBV9 and J is TRBJ2-5; 7 bases map to TRBD2. The last part of the DNA fits TRBJ2-1 better; the J call may be wrong. Germline-derived CDR1 and CDR2 are SGDLS and YYNGEE. The CDR3 runs to 17 residues. CDR3 in amino acids: CASSVIRDYHAHNEQFF. The CDR3 DNA reads as TGTGCCAGCAGCGTGATCCGGGACTATCACGCTCACAATGAGCAGTTCTTC.

This clonotype came up a few times. The chain has TRBV7-9 and TRBJ2-2; 11 nucleotides match TRBD2. CDR1 and CDR2 (germline): SEHNR, FQNEAQ (reference sequence). V dropped 0 bases and J dropped 4; count of bases not matched to a gene: 4. This CDR3 contains 17 residues. CDR3 residues: CASSLATSGGPTGELFF. CDR3 DNA sequence: TGTGCCAGCAGCTTAGCCACTAGCGGGGGACCCACCGGGGAGCTGTTTTTT.

The chain couples TRBV9 to TRBJ1-4; tentatively, D is TRBD1 (5 bases). Germline CDR1 SGDLS, CDR2 YYNGEE. Trimming stripped 4 bases from V and 3 bases from J, with 13 bases between. The CDR3 covers 15 residues. The CDR3 is CASSPTGGSNEKLFF. In DNA, the CDR3 is TGTGCCAGCAGCCCTACGGGGGGGTCTAATGAAAAACTGTTTTTT. Variable domain in full (rest from reference TRBV9 and TRBJ1-4): DSGVTQTPKHLITATGQRVTLRCSPRSGDLSVYWYQQSLDQGLQFLIQYYNGEERAKGNILERFSAQQFPDLHSELNLSSLELGDSALYFCASSPTGGSNEKLFFGSGTQLSVL.

Only a few counts were recorded for this clonotype. The junction does not match germline at one end; this may be a read error. The V call is TRBV12-3 or TRBV12-4, the J call TRBJ2-5, with 7 bases matching TRBD1. This CDR3 has 12 residues. The CDR3 DNA reads as TGTGCCAGCAGCGGAAGACTCAGGGGGTGGTTCTTC. Its translation: CASSGRLRGWFF.

This clonotype was seen only a few times. The J gene is TRBJ2-5, the V gene TRBV13; D not certain. Trimming left V 10 bases short and J 2 bases short, with 14 bases between. CDR1 and CDR2 from the germline V gene are PRHDT and FYEKMQ (reference sequence). The CDR3 has 13 residues. CDR3 loop: CAIRTERQETQYF. The CDR3 bases are TGTGCCATCCGGACGGAAAGACAAGAGACCCAGTACTTC.

This clonotype was detected many times. The chain uses TRBV12-3 or TRBV12-4 and TRBJ1-1, with D possibly being TRBD1 (5 bases). The CDR3 loop spans 13 amino acids. V was shortened by 6 bases and J by 3 bases, with 11 bases between the two germline ends. CDR3 in amino acids: CASSLGRDTEAFF. CDR3 DNA sequence: TGTGCCAGCAGCTTGGGACGAGACACTGAAGCTTTCTTT.

This clonotype was counted only a few times. This rearrangement joins TRBV7-6 to TRBJ2-3; the D gene is possibly TRBD1 (6 bases). CDR3 size: 13 residues. The germline CDR1 and CDR2 sequences are SGHVS and FNYEAQ. V lost 3 bases and J 6 bases, leaving 10 bases between the germline ends. CDR3 in DNA: TGTGCCAGCAGCTTTCGGGACACTGATACGCAGTATTTT. Protein sequence: CASSFRDTDTQYF.

The rearrangement joins TRBV4-3 to TRBJ2-5; D may be TRBD1 (6 bases). This CDR3 is 15 amino acids long. Germline V gives CDR1 LGHNA, CDR2 YSLEER. Trimming pared 6 bases from V and 5 bases from J, leaving 19 bases between. CDR3 protein: CASRQVTGSAETQYF. The CDR3 DNA is TGCGCCAGCAGGCAGGTAACAGGGTCGGCGGAGACCCAGTACTTC.

A remark on this clonotype: An end of the junction does not agree with germline; a read error may underlie this. The chain links TRBV20-1 to TRBJ2-5, with TRBD2 matching 8 bases. The last part of the DNA fits TRBJ2-1 better; the J call may be wrong. CDR1 and CDR2 from the germline V gene are DFQATT and SNEGSKA (reference sequence). The CDR3 length is 15 residues. CDR3 coding DNA: TGCAGCGCTAGCTTCGCCAGCGGGAGATTAAATGAGCAGTTCTTC. It yields the protein CSASFASGRLNEQFF.